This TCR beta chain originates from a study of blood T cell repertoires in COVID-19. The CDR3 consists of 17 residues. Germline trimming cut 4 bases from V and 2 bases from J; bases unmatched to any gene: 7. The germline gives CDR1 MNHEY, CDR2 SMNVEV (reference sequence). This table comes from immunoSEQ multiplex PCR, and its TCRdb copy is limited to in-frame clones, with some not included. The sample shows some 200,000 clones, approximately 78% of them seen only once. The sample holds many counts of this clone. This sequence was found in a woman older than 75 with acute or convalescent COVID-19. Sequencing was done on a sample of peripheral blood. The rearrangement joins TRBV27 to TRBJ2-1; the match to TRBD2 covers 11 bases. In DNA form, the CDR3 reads TGTGCCAGCAGTTCCTCCCGACTAGCGGGGACCTACAATGAGCAGTTCTTC. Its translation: CASSSSRLAGTYNEQFF.